A selection of T cell receptor beta chains follows, all from one sample in a study of cytomegalovirus exposure and HLA in healthy donors. Sequencing used immunoSEQ multiplex PCR; TCRdb keeps in-frame clones, though not all of them. This sample has under 250,000 clones, with around 76% found just once. The specimen was PBMCs. The receptors were gathered from a man younger than 35 in good health and CMV-seronegative. CDR3s include the opening cysteine and the closing phenylalanine or tryptophan. Fields, in order: clone size, J gene, V gene, D gene, CDR3 DNA, CDR3 protein. A D gene is named only where the DNA matches it firmly. For some rows the clone size is stated as once, few or many, or as a class when expanded; others skip it.

>.|TRBJ2-3|TRBV30|TRBD2
TGTGCCTGGAGTTCAGGGACTAGCGGGAGGGATACGCAGTATTTT
CAWSSGTSGRDTQYF
>.|TRBJ2-2|TRBV27|TRBD1
TGTGCCAGCAGTTCAATTGGACAGGGGACCACCGGGGAGCTGTTTTTT
CASSSIGQGTTGELFF
>few|TRBJ2-4|TRBV19|.
TGTGCCAGTGCCCCGGGGGGCACCAAAAACATTCAGTACTTC
CASAPGGTKNIQYF
>.|TRBJ2-7|TRBV7-9|TRBD1
TGTGCCAGCAGCTCCGTCAGGGGGCCCTACGAGCAGTACTTC
CASSSVRGPYEQYF
>.|TRBJ1-5|TRBV15|TRBD1
TGTGCCACCAGCAGATCCTCCGGGACAGGGGTAGGTAATCAGCCCCAGCATTTT
CATSRSSGTGVGNQPQHF
>.|TRBJ2-2|TRBV30|TRBD1
TGTGCCTACCCGGGACAGGCCGGGACTACCGGGGAGCTGTTTTTT
CAYPGQAGTTGELFF
>.|TRBJ1-1|TRBV19|.
TGTGCCAGTAGAGGAGACAGGGAAGCTTTCTTT
CASRGDREAFF
>.|TRBJ2-3|TRBV9|TRBD1
TGTGCCAGCAGCGTCAGGGGGCAGTCTACAGATACGCAGTATTTT
CASSVRGQSTDTQYF
>.|TRBJ2-7|TRBV7-3|.
TGTGCCAGCAGCATAGACGCGGGCGAGCAGTACTTC
CASSIDAGEQYF
>.|TRBJ2-2|TRBV27|.
TGTGCCAGCAGTTTACTTCGGGGGGAGCTGTTTTTT
CASSLLRGELFF
>.|TRBJ2-1|TRBV10-3|TRBD2
TGTGCCATCGGACTAGCGGGAGGCAATGAGCAGTTCTTC
CAIGLAGGNEQFF
>.|TRBJ2-7|TRBV2|TRBD1
TGTGCCAGCAGTGACCATGGGACAGCGGCCGAGCAGTACTTC
CASSDHGTAAEQYF
>few|TRBJ2-5|TRBV6-5|.
TGTGCCAGCAGTTACTCAATACCGGGACTGCAAGAGACCCAGTACTTC
CASSYSIPGLQETQYF
>once|TRBJ1-2|TRBV4-1|.
TGCGCCAGCAGCCCCCGGCAGGGGACCTATGGCTACACCTTC
CASSPRQGTYGYTF
>.|TRBJ1-2|TRBV4-1|.
TGCGCCAGCAGCCCAGGCGACGGGGAGAGGATACGCTACACCTTC
CASSPGDGERIRYTF
>.|TRBJ2-5|TRBV4-2|TRBD2
TGTGCCAGCAGGGGACTAGCGGGAGGTGGGGTCCAAGAGACCCAGTACTTC
CASRGLAGGGVQETQYF
>few|TRBJ1-1|TRBV10-3|TRBD1
TGTGCCACAGTGGACAGGGGGAACACTGAAGCTTTCTTT
CATVDRGNTEAFF
>.|TRBJ2-7|TRBV6-5|TRBD1
TGTGCCAGCAGTTACTCCGGGGACAGGTTGTACGAGCAGTACTTC
CASSYSGDRLYEQYF
>.|TRBJ2-1|TRBV11-2|TRBD2
TGTGCCAGCAGCTTATTAGCTAGCGGGAGATTATCCTACAATGAGCAGTTCTTC
CASSLLASGRLSYNEQFF
>once|TRBJ1-2|TRBV14|.
TGTGCCAGCAGCCAAGGGTCTCCGAGTTATGGCTACACCTTC
CASSQGSPSYGYTF
>.|TRBJ1-1|TRBV11-3|TRBD1
TGTGCCAGCAGCGCCGCCGGGACAGGGGACACTGAAGCTTTCTTT
CASSAAGTGDTEAFF
>.|TRBJ1-1|TRBV9|.
TGTGCCAGCAGGGTCGACGAGGTCACTGAAGCTTTCTTT
CASRVDEVTEAFF
>.|TRBJ2-1|TRBV5-6|TRBD2
TGTGCCAGCAGCTCATTAGAGGGACTAGCGGGGCCTAAGGATGAGCAGTTCTTC
CASSSLEGLAGPKDEQFF
>few|TRBJ2-2|TRBV4-2|TRBD2
TGTGCCAGCACTCGGAGAGCGGGAGAAACCGGGGAGCTGTTTTTT
CASTRRAGETGELFF
>.|TRBJ2-7|TRBV2|.
TGTGCCAGCAGTGAAGCGCGTAGCTCCTACGAGCAGTACTTC
CASSEARSSYEQYF
>few|TRBJ2-2|TRBV19|TRBD2
TGTGCCAGTAGTATCGGGACTAGCGGGATGAACACCGGGGAGCTGTTTTTT
CASSIGTSGMNTGELFF
>.|TRBJ2-6|TRBV6-5|.
TGTGCCAGCAGTTTGCAGTACTCTGGGGCCAACGTCCTGACTTTC
CASSLQYSGANVLTF
>.|TRBJ2-5|TRBV5-1|TRBD2
TGCGCCAGCAGCTTGGGCCCAGCGGGAGTGGGCGAGACCCAGTACTTC
CASSLGPAGVGETQYF
>.|TRBJ2-5|TRBV7-3|TRBD2
TGTGCCAGCAGCTTAAGGCAAGCCGGACTAGCGGGAGGAGAGACCCAGTACTTC
CASSLRQAGLAGGETQYF
>.|TRBJ1-1|TRBV5-6|.
TGTGCCAGCAGCTTTTCAGGGTTTCCTGAAGCTTTCTTT
CASSFSGFPEAFF
>.|TRBJ2-5|TRBV11-2|.
TGTGCCAGCAGCTTCGGCAGGGCCCAAGAGACCCAGTACTTC
CASSFGRAQETQYF
>.|TRBJ2-7|TRBV29-1|TRBD1
TGCAGCGTTGAATGGCGGGACAGGGGAGGGCCCTACGAGCAGTACTTC
CSVEWRDRGGPYEQYF
>.|TRBJ2-7|TRBV5-1|.
TGCGCCAGCAGCCCTAACCCCGGACTCCAGCCCGACTACGAGCAGTACTTC
CASSPNPGLQPDYEQYF
>few|TRBJ1-2|TRBV30|.
TGTGCCTGGAGTGTAGGGGCAGGGTATGGCTACACCTTC
CAWSVGAGYGYTF
>.|TRBJ2-7|TRBV6-6|.
TGTGCGTCTGTGGGGAGTTTGTACGAGCAGTACTTC
CASVGSLYEQYF
>.|TRBJ2-3|TRBV7-3|TRBD2
TGTGCCAGCAGCTTCAGGCTAGCGGAGGGAGATACGCAGTATTTT
CASSFRLAEGDTQYF
>few|TRBJ1-5|TRBV4-1|.
TGCGCCAGCAGCCAAGAGGCCAGGCAGCCCCAGCATTTT
CASSQEARQPQHF
>.|TRBJ1-6|TRBV5-8|.
TGTGCCAGCAGCTTGGGGCAGGGGATTCCCCCCCTCCACTTT
CASSLGQGIPPLHF
>.|TRBJ2-1|TRBV19|.
TGTGCCAGTAGACAATTAGGAGATCGGGATGAGCAGTTCTTC
CASRQLGDRDEQFF